This T cell receptor beta chain comes out of a study of T cells in placental villitis. General notes on the study: Placental TCR-beta repertoires were compared across villitis of unknown etiology, gestational-age-matched unaffected controls, and infectious villitis in order to test an allograft-versus-infection hypothesis.

TCR-beta CDR3 regions were amplified from genomic DNA with the immunoSEQ v4 bias-controlled multiplex PCR assay, run blinded to group allocation. Reference gene primers were added alongside TCR-beta primers to estimate nucleated cell and T cell quantities per sample. Sequencing of the libraries was performed on an Illumina MiSeq with a 100-cycle paired-end protocol. Under the source paper's analysis protocol: The immunoSEQ Analyzer software was used to calculate diversity and richness, with richness measured by iChao1 and clonality based on Pielou evenness and Shannon diversity (range 0-1, where higher values mean less diversity). CDR3 amino acid sequences together with their V/J genes were searched in VDJdb for CMV, EBV and influenza A specificities using confidence 3 and substitution 2. The Morisita-Horn index was used to measure TCR-beta amino acid clonotype overlap among the villitis of unknown etiology, infectious villitis and control repertoires. Here the immuneACCESS table is served through TCRdb, limited to in-frame sequences with V and J called. Missing clones are a known gap in these copies; in checked studies unresolved V genes cover under half, and the rest lacks a known reason. For V, J and clone size, that table is used; D and trimming come from the DNA. This sample gives about 2,000 clones in total; roughly 85% of them show up just once. The leading ten clones occupy approximately 9.9% of the sample.

The research as a whole found: Small amounts of decidua were contained in the paraffin blocks, so some of the captured T cells, especially in controls, may have been decidual rather than villous infiltrates. Bulk tissue sequencing could not distinguish helper, regulatory or cytotoxic T cells, nor maternal versus fetal T cells, and excluded gamma-delta receptors. CMV-specific clone frequencies were lower in villitis of unknown etiology than in infectious CMV cases (approximately 0.001 vs 0.011), and villitis of unknown etiology did not differ from controls on this measure. Expanded clones in villitis of unknown etiology were found to be largely private to each placenta, suggesting the absence of a single initiating antigen. Clonality was higher in villitis of unknown etiology placentae than in controls (median about 0.059 versus 0.0061, p=0.0025), a result indicating clonal expansion.

A remark on this clone: Its cognate antigen has yet to be identified. Base qualities are missing; no much larger clone stands one base away.

The germline V gene yields SGHDT for CDR1 and YYEEEE for CDR2. The CDR3 measures 13 amino acids from cysteine to phenylalanine. The only DNA kept is the CDR3, 39 bases in frame from the first base. V and J lose 5 bases and 2 bases, and a span of 10 bases separates them. Some eleven placentae had a pathological diagnosis of high-grade villitis of unknown etiology and were chosen using the Amsterdam Criteria. Mothers with villitis of unknown etiology had significantly higher gravidity and parity and more prior miscarriages than control and infectious villitis groups. Placentae were collected after delivery and underwent gross and histological evaluation before archival tissue selection. Five 10-micron scrolls were cut from each FFPE block, and DNA was isolated using the AllPrep DNA/RNA FFPE Tissue kit. NanoDrop was used to check DNA concentration and purity, and a Bioanalyzer was used to assess RNA quality.

The clonotype originates from a human patient with villitis of unknown etiology; the placental T cells may come from both mother and fetus. This receptor chain uses TRBV5-6 and TRBJ1-2; the D gene cannot be named for sure. What was sequenced was placental tissue containing maternal and fetal cells. The nucleotide sequence reads as follows: TGTGCCAGCAGTATTGGGCCGAACTATGGCTACACCTTC. Translated, this gives CASSIGPNYGYTF.